The clone carrying this TCR beta chain was seen only once. The record originates from a study of T cell changes during pregnancy in multiple sclerosis. Repertoires were generated with immunoSEQ multiplex PCR, while TCRdb's copy carries only in-frame clones and drops some. The sample includes about 98,000 clones, about 90% of them seen just once. Per germline, CDR1 SEHNR and CDR2 FQNEAQ (reference sequence). The CDR3 loop spans 14 amino acids. After removal of 4 bases from V and 8 bases from J, the junction contained 5 bases not matched to a gene. The sample was peripheral blood, taken after pregnancy. The rearrangement links TRBV7-9 to TRBJ1-4; 9 bases map to TRBD1. The source of this sequence is a female donor in good health, enrolled as a control in a pregnancy study. The CDR3 sequence is CASSYRDRDEKLFF. The CDR3 DNA reads TGTGCCAGCAGCTACCGGGACAGGGACGAAAAACTGTTTTTT.